The following is a T cell receptor beta chain sequence with its context. No antigen is known for it. CDR1 and CDR2 from the germline V gene are MNHNS and SASEGT. Trimming stripped 0 bases from V and 4 bases from J, with 12 bases between. The CDR3 has 15 amino acids. This entry comes from a study of beta chain features in type 1 diabetes. Study-level findings and limits: For cells with high TCR expression, cDNA sequencing could yield over-representation.

Since all of the isolated RNA was reverse transcribed, expressed TCRB transcripts were what got sequenced. Naive, central memory and regulatory T cell samples came to a mean of about 3.9 million reads. Data came from immunoSEQ multiplex PCR; TCRdb stores just in-frame clones and leaves some out. The table records roughly 170,000 clones, about 13% of them present only once. By way of CD45RO/CCR7/CD25/CD127/CD95/CD27, the CD4+ regulatory, stem cell-like memory, central memory and naive cells were sorted. This TCR derives from a woman aged 18-35 years in good health. Input material: central memory CD4+ T cells from blood. The V gene is TRBV6-1, the J gene TRBJ1-2, with a possible D match to TRBD1 (5 bases). This CDR3 is CASSEAFGGTYGYTF. The CDR3 DNA sequence: TGTGCCAGCAGTGAAGCGTTTGGAGGGACCTATGGCTACACCTTC.